The rows below give T cell receptor beta chains drawn from one sample of a study of OX40 agonist ivuxolimab in advanced cancers. TCRdb's table, derived via immunoSEQ multiplex PCR, lists solely in-frame clones and lacks some. The profile shows around 40,000 clones, about 80% of them singletons. The sample consisted of CD4+ or CD8+ T cells sorted from blood, taken in a trial of the OX40 agonist ivuxolimab. Receptor source: an adult with an advanced solid tumor such as melanoma, head and neck, liver or kidney cancer. Each CDR3 is given with its conserved first and last residue. The D gene is left open where the match is weak. Rows may omit the clone size; those that give it use once, few, many or a size class.

cdr3_nt cdr3_aa clone_size j_call v_call d_call
TGCGCCAGCAGCGTCCGACAGGGGGCGATCGGGGAGCTGTTTTTT CASSVRQGAIGELFF . TRBJ2-2 TRBV4-1 TRBD1
TGTGCCAGCAGCCAATGGGACACATTGAACACTGAAGCTTTCTTT CASSQWDTLNTEAFF . TRBJ1-1 TRBV4-2 .
TGTGCCACCAGCAGAGAGGGACAGGGGGCACGCGCTTTCTTT CATSREGQGARAFF . TRBJ1-1 TRBV15 TRBD1
TGTGCCTGGAGTGTGGACAGCTACAATGAGCAGTTCTTC CAWSVDSYNEQFF . TRBJ2-1 TRBV30 .
TGCGCCAGCAGTGAGTCCGGCAGGGAGGGTTACGAGCAGTACTTC CASSESGREGYEQYF few TRBJ2-7 TRBV10-1 TRBD2
TGTGCCAGCAGCGACGGGACTAGCGGATACAATGAGCAGTTCTTC CASSDGTSGYNEQFF . TRBJ2-1 TRBV11-2 TRBD2
TGTGCCAGCAGCGCTCCCGGGACAGGGAACACTGAAGCTTTCTTT CASSAPGTGNTEAFF . TRBJ1-1 TRBV7-9 TRBD1
TGTGCCAGCAGCCCCGAGGGGGGACTAGCGGGGGCCTACACCGGGGAGCTGTTTTTT CASSPEGGLAGAYTGELFF . TRBJ2-2 TRBV7-2 TRBD2
TGCGCCAGCAGTCAGGGCCTTAACTATGGCTACACCTTC CASSQGLNYGYTF . TRBJ1-2 TRBV10-1 .
TGTGCCACCAGGGGGGGTAATCAGCCCCAGCATTTT CATRGGNQPQHF medium-sized TRBJ1-5 TRBV28 TRBD1
TGTGCCAGCAGCTTTTCGTTTGGCGTCTCCTACGAGCAGTACTTC CASSFSFGVSYEQYF . TRBJ2-7 TRBV5-6 .
TGTGCCAGCAGTTTATTGTGGGGTCGCGAACAGCCCCAGCATTTT CASSLLWGREQPQHF . TRBJ1-5 TRBV28 .
TGTGCCAGCAGTTTATCAGCGGGAGGCCACGCTTTCACAGATACGCAGTATTTT CASSLSAGGHAFTDTQYF . TRBJ2-3 TRBV28 TRBD2
TGTGCCACCACATGGGGAGATACGCAGTATTTT CATTWGDTQYF . TRBJ2-3 TRBV6-4 .
TGTGCCAGCAGCTTCGGGGGTTTAGGGGAGACCCAGTACTTC CASSFGGLGETQYF . TRBJ2-5 TRBV7-9 .
TGCGCCAGCAGCCCAGAGGGGGCGGTCGAGACCCAGTACTTC CASSPEGAVETQYF . TRBJ2-5 TRBV4-1 TRBD1